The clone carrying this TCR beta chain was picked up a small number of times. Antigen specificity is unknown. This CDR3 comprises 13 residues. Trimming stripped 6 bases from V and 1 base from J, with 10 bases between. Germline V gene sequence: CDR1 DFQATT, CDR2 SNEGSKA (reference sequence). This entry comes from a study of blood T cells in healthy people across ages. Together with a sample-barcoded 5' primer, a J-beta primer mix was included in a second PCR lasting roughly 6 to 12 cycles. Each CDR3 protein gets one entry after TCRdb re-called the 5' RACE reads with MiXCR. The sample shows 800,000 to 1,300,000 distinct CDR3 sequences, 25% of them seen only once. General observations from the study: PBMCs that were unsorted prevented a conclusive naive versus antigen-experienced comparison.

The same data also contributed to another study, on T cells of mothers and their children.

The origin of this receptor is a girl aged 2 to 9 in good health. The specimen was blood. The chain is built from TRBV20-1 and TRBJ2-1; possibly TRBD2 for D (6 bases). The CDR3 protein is CSATGESYNEQFF. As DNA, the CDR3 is TGCAGTGCAACGGGAGAGTCCTACAATGAGCAGTTCTTC.